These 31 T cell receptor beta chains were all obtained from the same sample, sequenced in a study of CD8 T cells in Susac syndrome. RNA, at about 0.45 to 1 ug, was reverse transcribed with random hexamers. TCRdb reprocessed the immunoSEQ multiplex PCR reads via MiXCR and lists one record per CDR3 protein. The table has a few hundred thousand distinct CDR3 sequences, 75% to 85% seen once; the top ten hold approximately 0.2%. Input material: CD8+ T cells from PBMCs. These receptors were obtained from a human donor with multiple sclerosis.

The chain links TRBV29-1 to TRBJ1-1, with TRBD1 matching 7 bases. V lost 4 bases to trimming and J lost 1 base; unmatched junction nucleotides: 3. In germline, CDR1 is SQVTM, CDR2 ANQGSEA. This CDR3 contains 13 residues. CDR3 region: CSVGDRPNTEAFF. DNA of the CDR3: TGCAGCGTTGGGGACAGACCGAACACTGAAGCTTTCTTT.

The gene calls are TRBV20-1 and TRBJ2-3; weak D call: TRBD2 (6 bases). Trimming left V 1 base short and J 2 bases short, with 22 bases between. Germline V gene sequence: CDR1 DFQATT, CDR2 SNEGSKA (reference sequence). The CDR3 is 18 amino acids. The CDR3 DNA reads TGCAGTGCTAGAGCTGGGTGGAGGGGCTCTTTATTCACAGATACGCAGTATTTT. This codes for CSARAGWRGSLFTDTQYF.

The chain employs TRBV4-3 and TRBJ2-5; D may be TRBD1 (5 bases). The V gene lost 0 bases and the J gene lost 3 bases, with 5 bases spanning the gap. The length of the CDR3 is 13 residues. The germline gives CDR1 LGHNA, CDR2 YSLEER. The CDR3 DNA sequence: TGCGCCAGCAGCCAAGACAGGGAAGAGACCCAGTACTTC. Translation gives CASSQDREETQYF.

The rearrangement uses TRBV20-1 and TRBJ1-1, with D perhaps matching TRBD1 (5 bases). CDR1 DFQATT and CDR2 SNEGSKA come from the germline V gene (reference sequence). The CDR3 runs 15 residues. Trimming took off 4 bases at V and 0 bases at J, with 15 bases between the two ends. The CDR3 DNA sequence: TGCAGTGCTACGGGGCATGGATACCTGAACACTGAAGCTTTCTTT. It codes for CSATGHGYLNTEAFF.

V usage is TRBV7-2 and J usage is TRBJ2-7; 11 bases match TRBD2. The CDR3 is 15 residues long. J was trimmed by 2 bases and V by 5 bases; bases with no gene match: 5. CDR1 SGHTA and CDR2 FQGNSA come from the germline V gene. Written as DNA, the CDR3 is TGTGCCAGCAGCGCCGGGACTAGCGGCGCCTACGAGCAGTACTTC. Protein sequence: CASSAGTSGAYEQYF.

The CDR3 is CASSVGKIYTGELFF. DNA for the CDR3: TGTGCCAGCAGCGTAGGAAAGATTTACACCGGGGAGCTGTTTTTT. This chain connects TRBV9 to TRBJ2-2; D not certain. CDR3 length: 15 amino acids. V was trimmed by 0 bases and J by 3 bases, leaving 9 bases between them. CDR1 and CDR2 (germline): SGDLS, YYNGEE. Complete variable domain (other parts from reference TRBV9 and TRBJ2-2): DSGVTQTPKHLITATGQRVTLRCSPRSGDLSVYWYQQSLDQGLQFLIQYYNGEERAKGNILERFSAQQFPDLHSELNLSSLELGDSALYFCASSVGKIYTGELFFGEGSRLTVL.

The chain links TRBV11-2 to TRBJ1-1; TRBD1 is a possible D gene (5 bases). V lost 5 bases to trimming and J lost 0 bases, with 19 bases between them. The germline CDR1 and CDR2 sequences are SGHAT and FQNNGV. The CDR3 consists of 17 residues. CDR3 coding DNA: TGTGCCAGCAGCCAAAGGGTTGTGGGACTAATGAACACTGAAGCTTTCTTT. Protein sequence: CASSQRVVGLMNTEAFF.

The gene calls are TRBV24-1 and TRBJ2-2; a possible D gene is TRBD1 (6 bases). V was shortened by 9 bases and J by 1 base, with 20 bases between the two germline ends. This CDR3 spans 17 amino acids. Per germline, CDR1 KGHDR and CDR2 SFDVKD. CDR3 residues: CATAPWGRTLNTGELFF. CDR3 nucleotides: TGTGCCACCGCTCCGTGGGGGCGGACCTTGAACACCGGGGAGCTGTTTTTT.

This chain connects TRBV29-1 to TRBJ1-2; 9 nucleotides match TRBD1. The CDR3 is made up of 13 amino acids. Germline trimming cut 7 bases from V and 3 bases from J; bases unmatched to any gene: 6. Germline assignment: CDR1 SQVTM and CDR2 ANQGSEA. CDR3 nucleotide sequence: TGCAGCGGTACAGGGGGCTTAGACTATGGCTACACCTTC. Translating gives CSGTGGLDYGYTF.

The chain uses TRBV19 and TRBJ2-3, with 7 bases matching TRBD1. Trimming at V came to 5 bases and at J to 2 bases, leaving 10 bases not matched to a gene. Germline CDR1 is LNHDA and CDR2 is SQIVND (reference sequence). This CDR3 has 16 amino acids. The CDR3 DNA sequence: TGTGCCAGTAGTGGATATGGACAGGCCCCCACAGATACGCAGTATTTT. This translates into CASSGYGQAPTDTQYF.

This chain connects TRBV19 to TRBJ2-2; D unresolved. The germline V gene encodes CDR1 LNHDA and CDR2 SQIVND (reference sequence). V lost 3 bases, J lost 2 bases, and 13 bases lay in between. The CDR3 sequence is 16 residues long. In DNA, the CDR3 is TGTGCCAGTAGTATGGTGAAAGTCGGAAACACCGGGGAGCTGTTTTTT. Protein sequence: CASSMVKVGNTGELFF. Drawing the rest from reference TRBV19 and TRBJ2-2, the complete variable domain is DGGITQSPKYLFRKEGQNVTLSCEQNLNHDAMYWYRQDPGQGLRLIYYSQIVNDFQKGDIAEGYSVSREKKESFPLTVTSAQKNPTAFYLCASSMVKVGNTGELFFGEGSRLTVL.

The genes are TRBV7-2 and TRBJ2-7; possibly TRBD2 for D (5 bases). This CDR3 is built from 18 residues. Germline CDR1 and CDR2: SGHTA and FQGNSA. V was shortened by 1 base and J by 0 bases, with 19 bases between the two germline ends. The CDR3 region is CASSLEVFAGPVSYEQYF. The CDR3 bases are TGTGCCAGCAGCTTAGAGGTATTCGCGGGCCCAGTCTCCTACGAGCAGTACTTC.

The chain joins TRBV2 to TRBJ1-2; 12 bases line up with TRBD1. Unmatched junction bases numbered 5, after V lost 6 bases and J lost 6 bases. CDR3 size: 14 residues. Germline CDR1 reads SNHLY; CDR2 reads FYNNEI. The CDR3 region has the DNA TGTGCCAGCAGCCGGGACAGGGGGCCCCATGGCTACACCTTC. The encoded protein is CASSRDRGPHGYTF.

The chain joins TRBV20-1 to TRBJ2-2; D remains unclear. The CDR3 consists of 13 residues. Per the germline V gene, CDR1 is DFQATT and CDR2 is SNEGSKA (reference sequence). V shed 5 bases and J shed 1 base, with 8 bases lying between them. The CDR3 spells CSASDWNTGELFF. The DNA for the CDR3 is TGCAGTGCTTCAGACTGGAACACCGGGGAGCTGTTTTTT.

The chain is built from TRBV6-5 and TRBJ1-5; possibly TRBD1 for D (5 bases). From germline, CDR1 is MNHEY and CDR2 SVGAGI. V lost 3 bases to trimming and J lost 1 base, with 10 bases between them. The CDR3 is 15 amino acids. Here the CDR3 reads CASSYSEGSNQPQHF. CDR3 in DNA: TGTGCCAGCAGTTATTCGGAGGGGAGCAATCAGCCCCAGCATTTT.

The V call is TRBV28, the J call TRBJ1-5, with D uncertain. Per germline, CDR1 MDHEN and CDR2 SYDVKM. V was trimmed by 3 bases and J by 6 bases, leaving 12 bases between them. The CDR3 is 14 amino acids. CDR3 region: CASSFRIGSQPQHF. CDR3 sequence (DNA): TGTGCCAGCAGTTTCCGGATAGGGAGTCAGCCCCAGCATTTT.

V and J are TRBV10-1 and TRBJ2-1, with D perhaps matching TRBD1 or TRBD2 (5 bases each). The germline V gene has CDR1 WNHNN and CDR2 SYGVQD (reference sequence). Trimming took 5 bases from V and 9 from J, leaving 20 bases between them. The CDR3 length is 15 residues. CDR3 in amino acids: CASSSSGDLVTEQFF. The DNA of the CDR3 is TGCGCCAGCAGTTCTTCTGGGGACCTAGTCACTGAGCAGTTCTTC.

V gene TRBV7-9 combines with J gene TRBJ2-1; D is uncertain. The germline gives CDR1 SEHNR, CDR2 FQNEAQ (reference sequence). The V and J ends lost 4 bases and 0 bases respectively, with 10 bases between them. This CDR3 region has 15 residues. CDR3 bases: TGTGCCAGCAGCTCCCCCGGTAGCTCCTACAATGAGCAGTTCTTC. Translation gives CASSSPGSSYNEQFF.

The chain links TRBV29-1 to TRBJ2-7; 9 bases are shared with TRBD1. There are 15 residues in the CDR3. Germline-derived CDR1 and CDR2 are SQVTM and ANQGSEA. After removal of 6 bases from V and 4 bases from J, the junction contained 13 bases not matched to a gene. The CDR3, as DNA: TGCAGCGTCTCCTTTCCGGGACAGGGTGGTTACGAGCAGTACTTC. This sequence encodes CSVSFPGQGGYEQYF.

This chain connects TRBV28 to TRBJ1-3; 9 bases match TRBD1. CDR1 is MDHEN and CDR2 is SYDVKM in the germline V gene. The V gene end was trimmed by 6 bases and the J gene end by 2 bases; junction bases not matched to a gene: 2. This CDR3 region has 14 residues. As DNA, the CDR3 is TGTGCCAGCAGGTGGACAGGGGCTGGAAACACCATATATTTT. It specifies CASRWTGAGNTIYF.

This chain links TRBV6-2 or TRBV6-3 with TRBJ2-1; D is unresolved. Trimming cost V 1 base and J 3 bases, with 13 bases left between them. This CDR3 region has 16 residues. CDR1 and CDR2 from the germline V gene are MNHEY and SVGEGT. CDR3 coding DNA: TGTGCCAGCAGTTACTTCGGACCGTTACTCTACAATGAGCAGTTCTTC. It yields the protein CASSYFGPLLYNEQFF.

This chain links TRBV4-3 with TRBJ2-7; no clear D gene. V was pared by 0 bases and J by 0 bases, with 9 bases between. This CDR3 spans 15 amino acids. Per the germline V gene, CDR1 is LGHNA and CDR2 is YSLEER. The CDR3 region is CASSQELVGSYEQYF. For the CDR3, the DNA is TGCGCCAGCAGCCAAGAGCTTGTGGGCTCCTACGAGCAGTACTTC.

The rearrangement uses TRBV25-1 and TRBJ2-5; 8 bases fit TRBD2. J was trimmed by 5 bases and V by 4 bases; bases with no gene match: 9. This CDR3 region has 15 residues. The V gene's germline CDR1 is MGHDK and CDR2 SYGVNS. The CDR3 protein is CASSGIAGWAETQYF. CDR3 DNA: TGTGCCAGCAGTGGGATAGCGGGATGGGCGGAGACCCAGTACTTC.

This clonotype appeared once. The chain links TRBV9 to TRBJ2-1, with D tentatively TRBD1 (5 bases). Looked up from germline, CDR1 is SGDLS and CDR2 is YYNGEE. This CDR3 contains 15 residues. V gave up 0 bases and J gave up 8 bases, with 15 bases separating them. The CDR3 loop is CASSVVPQGLDEQFF. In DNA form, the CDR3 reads TGTGCCAGCAGCGTAGTCCCTCAGGGCCTCGATGAGCAGTTCTTC.

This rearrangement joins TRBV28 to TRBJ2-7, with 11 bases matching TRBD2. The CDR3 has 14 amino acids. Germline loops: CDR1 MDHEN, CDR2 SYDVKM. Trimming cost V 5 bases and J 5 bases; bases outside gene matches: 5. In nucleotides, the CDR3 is TGTGCCAGCAGTAAACTAGCGGGAGCTGACGAGCAGTACTTC. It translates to CASSKLAGADEQYF.

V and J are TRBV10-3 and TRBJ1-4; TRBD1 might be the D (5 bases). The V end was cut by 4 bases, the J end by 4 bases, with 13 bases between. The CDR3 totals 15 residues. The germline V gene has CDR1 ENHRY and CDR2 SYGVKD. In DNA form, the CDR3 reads TGTGCCATCAGTGTCGCAGGGACTATTAATGAAAAACTGTTTTTT. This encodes CAISVAGTINEKLFF.

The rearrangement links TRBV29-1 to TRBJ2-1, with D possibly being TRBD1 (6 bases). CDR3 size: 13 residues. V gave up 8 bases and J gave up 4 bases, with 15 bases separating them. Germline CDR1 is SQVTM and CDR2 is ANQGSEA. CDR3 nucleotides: TGCAGCCAGCTCTACAGGGCGTACAATGAGCAGTTCTTC. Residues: CSQLYRAYNEQFF.

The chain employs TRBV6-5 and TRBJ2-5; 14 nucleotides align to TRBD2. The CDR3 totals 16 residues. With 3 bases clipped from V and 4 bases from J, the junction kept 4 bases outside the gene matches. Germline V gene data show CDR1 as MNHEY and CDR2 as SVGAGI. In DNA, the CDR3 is TGTGCCAGCAGTTATGGGACTAGCGGGAGACGAGAGACCCAGTACTTC. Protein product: CASSYGTSGRRETQYF.

The CDR3 bases are TGTGCCAGTAGTATGGGACTCTGGGGGGATGAGGATGGCTACACCTTC. Its protein product is CASSMGLWGDEDGYTF. The chain uses TRBV19 and TRBJ1-2; a weak D match, TRBD1 (5 bases). V was pared by 3 bases and J by 6 bases, with 20 bases between. CDR3 length equals 16 residues. Germline V lookup: CDR1 LNHDA, CDR2 SQIVND (reference sequence).

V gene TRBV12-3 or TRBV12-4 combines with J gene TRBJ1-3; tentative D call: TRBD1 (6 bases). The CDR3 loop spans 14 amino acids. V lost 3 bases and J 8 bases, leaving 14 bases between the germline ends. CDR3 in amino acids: CASSFGGHGDTIYF. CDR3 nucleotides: TGTGCCAGCAGTTTCGGGGGGCACGGAGACACCATATATTTT.

This chain's CDR3 is CASSLWQGNTEAFF. In nucleotides, the CDR3 is TGTGCCAGTAGTCTATGGCAAGGTAACACTGAAGCTTTCTTT. J is TRBJ1-1 and V is TRBV19; no clear D. The CDR3 spans 14 residues. Trimming shortened V by 5 bases and J by 2 bases, and 12 bases separated the two germline ends. Looked up from germline, CDR1 is LNHDA and CDR2 is SQIVND (reference sequence). Full variable domain (remainder filled in from reference TRBV19 and TRBJ1-1): DGGITQSPKYLFRKEGQNVTLSCEQNLNHDAMYWYRQDPGQGLRLIYYSQIVNDFQKGDIAEGYSVSREKKESFPLTVTSAQKNPTAFYLCASSLWQGNTEAFFGQGTRLTVV.